Listed below are T cell receptor beta chains from one sample, sequenced in a study of beta chain features in type 1 diabetes. Sequencing was performed with immunoSEQ multiplex PCR; in TCRdb, only in-frame clones are kept and a portion is missing. The data contain about half a million clones, 10% to 12% of them singletons. The sample consisted of naive CD4+ T cells from blood. All receptors derive from a woman younger than 30 in good health. The CDR3 runs from the conserved cysteine through the conserved F or W. A D gene is named only where the DNA matches it firmly. Clone size is given for some rows only: seen once, a few or many times, or a class if the clone is expanded.

>TRBV29-1|TRBJ2-5|NA|NA
TGCAGCGTTGTCCCGGACACCGGGGGCCAAGAGACCCAGTACTTC
CSVVPDTGGQETQYF
>TRBV13|TRBJ1-2|TRBD1|NA
TGTGCCAGCAGCCGGATTGGACAGGGAACTAACTATGGCTACACCTTC
CASSRIGQGTNYGYTF
>TRBV10-3|TRBJ2-5|NA|few
TGTGCCATCAGTGAAATCCAAGAGACCCAGTACTTC
CAISEIQETQYF
>TRBV18|TRBJ1-1|TRBD1|NA
TGTGCCAGCTCACCCCTAACCGGGACAGGGTACACTGAAGCTTTCTTT
CASSPLTGTGYTEAFF
>TRBV4-2|TRBJ2-5|NA|many
TGTGCCAGCAGCCCAACACTACAGGGCGGGGAGACCCAGTACTTC
CASSPTLQGGETQYF
>TRBV5-1|TRBJ2-5|NA|NA
TGCGCCAGCAGCTCGCAGGGGTCAGAGACCCAGTACTTC
CASSSQGSETQYF
>TRBV28|TRBJ2-7|TRBD2|few
TGTGCCAGCAGTCTTATAGCGGGAGTTGACGAGCAGTACTTC
CASSLIAGVDEQYF
>TRBV28|TRBJ2-1|TRBD2|few
TGTGCCAGCAGTTTTCCGGGACTACCCTCCTACAATGAGCAGTTCTTC
CASSFPGLPSYNEQFF
>TRBV18|TRBJ2-1|NA|NA
TGTGCCAGCTCACCGAGACGACGGAGCTCCTACAATGAGCAGTTCTTC
CASSPRRRSSYNEQFF
>TRBV10-3|TRBJ2-5|TRBD2|NA
TGTGCCAGTAGCGGGGGGATACAAGAGACCCAGTACTTC
CASSGGIQETQYF
>TRBV28|TRBJ2-5|NA|few
TGTGCCAGCAGTTTAGGCAGGGTTGGAGAGACCCAGTACTTC
CASSLGRVGETQYF
>TRBV11-3|TRBJ2-1|TRBD2|NA
TGTGCCAGCAGCTTAGTTGCGGGAGTCAATGAGCAGTTCTTC
CASSLVAGVNEQFF
>TRBV30|TRBJ1-2|TRBD1|many
TGTGCCTGGAGTGCCACAGGGGCGGAGGGCTACACCTTC
CAWSATGAEGYTF
>TRBV7-3|TRBJ1-6|NA|few
TGTGCCAGCAGCGAGAACCCGGGGCGGGCGAATTCACCCCTCCACTTT
CASSENPGRANSPLHF
>TRBV6-6|TRBJ2-7|NA|NA
TGTGCCAGCGCTTCCCCGTACGAGCAGTACTTC
CASASPYEQYF
>TRBV7-9|TRBJ2-3|NA|NA
TGTGCCAGCAGCTTAGGAAAAATACATACGCAGTATTTT
CASSLGKIHTQYF
>TRBV7-7|TRBJ2-2|NA|NA
TGTGCCAGCAGCTCCGGACAGGGAGGGACCGGGGAGCTGTTTTTT
CASSSGQGGTGELFF
>TRBV6-5|TRBJ2-7|TRBD2|few
TGTGCCAGCCAGCGGGGAAACGCCTACGAGCAGTACTTC
CASQRGNAYEQYF
>TRBV28|TRBJ2-1|NA|few
TGTGCCAGCAGTTTATGGGGCCAGAGCTCCCACAATGAGCAGTTCTTC
CASSLWGQSSHNEQFF
>TRBV14|TRBJ1-3|NA|NA
TGTGCCAGCAGCCACCGGGGGCTTGCTGGAAACACCATATATTTT
CASSHRGLAGNTIYF
>TRBV4-1|TRBJ2-1|NA|NA
TGCGCCAGCAGCCAAGCGGGGTCCTACAATGAGCAGTTCTTC
CASSQAGSYNEQFF
>TRBV7-2|TRBJ1-1|NA|few
TGTGCCAGCAGCACCCAGCGACGGTCAGGAATCCCCGAAGCTTTCTTT
CASSTQRRSGIPEAFF
>TRBV7-2|TRBJ1-2|NA|few
TGTGCCAGCAGCCCCCAGGTGCGCTACACCTTC
CASSPQVRYTF
>TRBV7-2|TRBJ2-2|TRBD1|NA
TGTGCCAGCACCGAGGCAAGGGACAGGGGGCGCGTGGAGCTGTTTTTT
CASTEARDRGRVELFF
>TRBV30|TRBJ2-3|NA|NA
TGTGCCTGGAGCGGATGGGACTCGGGCACAGATACGCAGTATTTT
CAWSGWDSGTDTQYF
>TRBV13|TRBJ2-3|NA|NA
TGTGCCAGCAGCTTAGGGGCGGGGAACCGTGCGCAGTATTTT
CASSLGAGNRAQYF
>TRBV7-9|TRBJ2-7|TRBD1|NA
TGTGCCAGCAGCTTAGACCGGGACAGGGCCTACGAGCAGTACTTC
CASSLDRDRAYEQYF
>TRBV18|TRBJ2-5|NA|few
TGTGCCAGCTCATCGCGTGGGGCCGGGGAGACCCAGTACTTC
CASSSRGAGETQYF
>TRBV6-6|TRBJ2-5|NA|NA
TGTGCCAGCTCCTGGGGAGAGACCCAGTACTTC
CASSWGETQYF
>TRBV5-1|TRBJ2-3|NA|few
TGCGCCAGCAGCGTAACAGGGGATACGCAGTATTTT
CASSVTGDTQYF
>TRBV11-3|TRBJ2-1|NA|few
TGTGCCAGCAGCTACACCCAGTCGGGCAATGAGCAGTTCTTC
CASSYTQSGNEQFF
>TRBV2|TRBJ2-5|TRBD1|few
TGTGCCAGCAGTGATGGGGACAGGGCCTTCCAAGAGACCCAGTACTTC
CASSDGDRAFQETQYF
>TRBV7-3|TRBJ1-1|NA|few
TGTGCCAGCAGCTCCCACAGGGCGGGGAGCACTGAAGCTTTCTTT
CASSSHRAGSTEAFF
>TRBV10-3|TRBJ2-7|NA|few
TGTGCCATCAGTGAGTGGAGCGAGCAGTACTTC
CAISEWSEQYF
>TRBV4-1|TRBJ1-5|NA|NA
TGCGCCAGCAGCCAAGATCGCGGTAATCAGCCCCAGCATTTT
CASSQDRGNQPQHF
>TRBV29-1|TRBJ1-2|NA|NA
TGCAGCGTAGACAGCACAGAGGTCGACACCTTC
CSVDSTEVDTF
>TRBV27|TRBJ2-7|TRBD1|NA
TGTGCCAGCAGTTGGACAGGGGGTTTCTACGAGCAGTACTTC
CASSWTGGFYEQYF
>TRBV15|TRBJ2-3|NA|NA
TGTGCCACCAGCAGAGGGGGCGGCGGCGGGGGCACAGATACGCAGTATTTT
CATSRGGGGGGTDTQYF
>TRBV7-9|TRBJ2-7|NA|few
TGTGCCAGCAGCCCGCCCCTGGGCTCCTACGAGCAGTACTTC
CASSPPLGSYEQYF
>TRBV18|TRBJ2-7|NA|NA
TGTGCCAGCTCACCACGTGGACGGGATGAGCAGTACTTC
CASSPRGRDEQYF
>TRBV15|TRBJ1-5|TRBD1|few
TGTGCCACCCGGCAAAGGCAGGGGGCAAATCAGCCCCAGCATTTT
CATRQRQGANQPQHF
>TRBV7-3|TRBJ2-3|TRBD2|few
TGTGCCAGCAGTCCCGGGGGGGCCACAGATACGCAGTATTTT
CASSPGGATDTQYF
>TRBV23-1|TRBJ1-4|TRBD1|NA
TGCGCCAGCAGTCAATACCGGTTGGGGACAGAAGATGAAAAACTGTTTTTT
CASSQYRLGTEDEKLFF
>TRBV9|TRBJ2-1|NA|few
TGTGCCAGCAGCAGAGCCTATAATGAGCAGTTCTTC
CASSRAYNEQFF
>TRBV29-1|TRBJ1-2|NA|NA
TGCAGCGTTGAAAGACGGGGTGTGACCTATGGCTACACCTTC
CSVERRGVTYGYTF
>TRBV4-2|TRBJ1-4|TRBD1|NA
TGTGCCAGCAGCCAGTCGGGACAGGCCGAGAGATTTAATGAAAAACTGTTTTTT
CASSQSGQAERFNEKLFF
>TRBV27|TRBJ2-3|NA|NA
TGTGCCAGCAGTTTAAGGTTGGGGGCCAGCACAGATACGCAGTATTTT
CASSLRLGASTDTQYF
>TRBV29-1|TRBJ2-5|TRBD1|few
TGCAGCGTTCTCCAAAACCGGGACAGGGGCGAGACCCAGTACTTC
CSVLQNRDRGETQYF
>TRBV29-1|TRBJ2-1|NA|few
TGCAGCGTTGAAGATCGGCCAGGGCGGCATGAGCAGTTCTTC
CSVEDRPGRHEQFF
>TRBV29-1|TRBJ1-2|NA|few
TGCAGCGTTGAGGACGTCTATGGTGGCTACACCTTC
CSVEDVYGGYTF
>TRBV14|TRBJ2-6|NA|NA
TGTGCCAGCAGCCAATGGGCTGGCCGCTCTGGGGCCAACGTCCTGACTTTC
CASSQWAGRSGANVLTF
>TRBV5-6|TRBJ1-6|NA|NA
TGTGCCAGCAGCTTTGGTGACCGGGATTTCTATAATTCACCCCTCCACTTT
CASSFGDRDFYNSPLHF